This T cell receptor beta chain was sequenced in a study of breast tumors, draining lymph nodes, adjacent tissues. Whole-study results and caveats: Tumor TCR diversity was below lymph nodes but above nontumor tissue. Compared with basal-like, luminal-like tumors shared significantly more repertoire with nontumor tissue. The data were judged consistent with most tumor T cells coming from lymph node and expanding in tumor.

One entry per CDR3 protein results from TCRdb running MiXCR on the multiplex PCR reads. The data show about 100,000 distinct CDR3 sequences, around 20% seen once. The CDR3 has 12 amino acids. The germline gives CDR1 KGHSH, CDR2 LQKENI. V shed 4 bases and J shed 2 bases, with 4 bases lying between them. The lymph nodes were axillary draining lymph nodes from breast cancer patients. Notes on this clonotype: Antigen specificity is unknown. Here the CDR3 omits its conserved ending phenylalanine or tryptophan, so a read error is the likely source.

This chain links TRBV18 with TRBJ2-3; D not certain. This TCR was sampled from a female donor with breast cancer. Some clones in this sample may be carry-over from other donors' samples. The sample was axillary lymph node tissue. The chain's CDR3 is CASSRSTDTQYS. In nucleotides, the CDR3 is TGTGCCAGCTCACGGTCCACAGATACGCAGTATTCT.